The rows below give T cell receptor beta chains drawn from one sample of a study of blood T cells in healthy people across ages. MiXCR, applied by TCRdb to the 5' RACE reads, yields one record per CDR3 protein. Among roughly 800,000 distinct CDR3 sequences listed, 55% to 70% were seen once. Sample: blood. Every receptor here comes from a man between 25 and 39 years old in good health. CDR3s include the opening cysteine and the closing phenylalanine or tryptophan. Fields, in order: clone size, V gene, J gene, D gene, CDR3 protein, CDR3 DNA. A D gene is named only where the DNA matches it firmly. Clone sizes are given selectively: once, few, many, or a class where the clone is expanded.

>once|TRBV7-9|TRBJ2-1|TRBD1
CASSLAGTGVYNEQFF
TGTGCCAGCAGCTTAGCCGGGACAGGAGTATACAATGAGCAGTTCTTC
>once|TRBV5-6|TRBJ1-2|NA
CASSTTVTHTF
TGTGCCAGCAGCACGACAGTGACGCACACCTTC
>NA|TRBV30|TRBJ1-2|NA
CAWTKIVGYTF
TGTGCCTGGACCAAAATTGTTGGCTACACCTTC
>NA|TRBV29-1|TRBJ2-1|TRBD2
CSVETSGRAYNEQFF
TGCAGCGTTGAGACTAGCGGGAGGGCCTACAATGAGCAGTTCTTC
>few|TRBV29-1|TRBJ2-1|TRBD1
CSVGQGNEQFF
TGCAGCGTTGGACAGGGCAATGAGCAGTTCTTC
>NA|TRBV2|TRBJ1-1|TRBD1
CASHRDRNTEAFF
TGTGCCAGCCACCGGGACAGAAACACTGAAGCTTTCTTT
>few|TRBV5-1|TRBJ2-5|NA
CASSPDPSGETQYF
TGCGCCAGCAGCCCCGATCCCTCGGGAGAGACCCAGTACTTC
>many|TRBV7-2|TRBJ2-5|NA
CASSRVGEETQYF
TGTGCCAGCAGTCGAGTTGGGGAAGAGACCCAGTACTTC
>NA|TRBV11-2|TRBJ2-3|TRBD2
CASSFNKGLATDTQYF
TGTGCCAGCAGCTTTAACAAGGGACTAGCAACAGATACGCAGTATTTT
>NA|TRBV30|TRBJ2-1|TRBD2
CAWSVRGAYNEQFF
TGTGCCTGGAGTGTTCGGGGGGCCTACAATGAGCAGTTCTTC
>NA|TRBV3-1|TRBJ1-1|NA
CASSHLDTEAFF
TGTGCCAGCAGCCATTTGGACACTGAAGCTTTCTTT
>NA|TRBV3-1|TRBJ2-5|NA
CASSQPHKQYF
TGTGCCAGCAGCCAACCGCATAAGCAGTACTTC
>NA|TRBV18|TRBJ1-5|NA
CASSGDSNQPQHF
TGTGCCAGCTCTGGGGACAGCAATCAGCCCCAGCATTTT
>few|TRBV10-3|TRBJ2-5|TRBD1
CAAGGGSDLETQYF
TGTGCCGCAGGGGGCGGTTCCGACTTGGAGACCCAGTACTTC
>few|TRBV20-1|TRBJ2-4|NA
CSVLSSKNIQYF
TGCAGTGTCCTTTCCTCCAAAAACATTCAGTACTTC
>once|TRBV5-4|TRBJ1-2|NA
CASSFFQGLYGYTF
TGTGCCAGCAGCTTTTTTCAGGGACTCTATGGCTACACCTTC
>NA|TRBV10-2|TRBJ1-5|NA
CASSESQGPGSYQPQHF
TGCGCCAGCAGTGAGTCCCAAGGCCCAGGATCTTATCAGCCCCAGCATTTT
>NA|TRBV7-2|TRBJ2-1|NA
CASSLGQSFGEQFF
TGTGCCAGCAGCTTAGGGCAGTCCTTTGGGGAGCAGTTCTTC
>NA|TRBV5-1|TRBJ2-1|NA
CASSLVPSPSDEQFF
TGCGCCAGCAGCTTGGTGCCTAGTCCGTCTGATGAGCAGTTCTTC
>few|TRBV10-3|TRBJ2-5|TRBD2
CAISSGRAPGEQETQYF
TGTGCCATCAGTTCAGGGAGGGCTCCCGGGGAACAAGAGACCCAGTACTTC
>NA|TRBV6-1|TRBJ2-7|TRBD1
CASRIGIGTGLLEQYF
TGTGCCAGCAGGATCGGGATTGGGACAGGGCTTCTCGAGCAGTACTTC
>many|TRBV7-2|TRBJ2-1|TRBD2
CASSLVGSGGARDEQFF
TGTGCCAGCAGCTTAGTTGGTAGCGGGGGGGCGAGAGATGAGCAGTTCTTC
>NA|TRBV29-1|TRBJ2-5|NA
CSVDYQQETQYF
TGCAGCGTTGACTACCAACAAGAGACCCAGTACTTC
>NA|TRBV19|TRBJ2-7|TRBD2
CASRTTSRYSYEQYF
TGTGCCAGTAGGACGACTAGCAGGTATTCCTACGAGCAGTACTTC
>NA|TRBV23-1|TRBJ2-7|TRBD1
CASSPGQGQETKSYEQYF
TGCGCCAGCAGCCCTGGACAGGGTCAAGAGACGAAGAGCTACGAGCAGTACTTC
>NA|TRBV4-3|TRBJ2-1|TRBD1
CASSPSQGVNEQFF
TGCGCCAGCAGCCCGTCACAGGGGGTCAATGAGCAGTTCTTC
>NA|TRBV20-1|TRBJ2-1|TRBD2
CSASELAGGLSYNEQFF
TGCAGTGCTAGCGAACTAGCGGGGGGGTTATCCTACAATGAGCAGTTCTTC
>NA|TRBV29-1|TRBJ2-1|TRBD2
CSETVAGGVNEQFF
TGCAGCGAAACAGTAGCGGGGGGTGTCAATGAGCAGTTCTTC
>many|TRBV20-1|TRBJ2-5|NA
CSASDGSQGQETQYF
TGCAGTGCTAGTGACGGGTCCCAGGGTCAAGAGACCCAGTACTTC
>NA|TRBV4-3|TRBJ2-1|TRBD1
CASSQPGTGGRNEQFF
TGCGCCAGCAGCCAACCCGGGACAGGGGGACGGAATGAGCAGTTCTTC
>NA|TRBV9|TRBJ1-2|NA
CASSDPPLGGYTF
TGTGCCAGCAGCGATCCTCCTCTTGGGGGCTACACCTTC
>NA|TRBV21-1|TRBJ2-5|NA
CAGGAGQSETQYF
TGTGCGGGAGGGGCCGGCCAGAGCGAGACCCAGTACTTC
>NA|TRBV25-1|TRBJ1-5|NA
CASQYSNQPQHF
TGTGCCAGCCAATATAGCAATCAGCCCCAGCATTTT
>NA|TRBV2|TRBJ2-3|TRBD1
CASRESWTGEGTDTQYF
TGTGCCAGCAGGGAATCATGGACAGGGGAGGGAACAGATACGCAGTACTTT
>NA|TRBV20-1|TRBJ2-1|NA
CSARDHRSNEQFF
TGCAGTGCTAGAGATCACAGGTCTAATGAGCAGTTCTTC
>NA|TRBV7-9|TRBJ1-1|NA
CASSSRRGLNTEAFF
TGTGCCAGCAGCTCAAGGCGGGGCCTAAACACTGAAGCTTTCTTT
>NA|TRBV20-1|TRBJ2-7|NA
CSAPLASSYEQYF
TGCAGTGCGCCGCTCGCAAGCTCCTACGAGCAGTACTTC
>NA|TRBV6-6|TRBJ2-1|TRBD1
CASSYNAGTGSNEQFF
TGTGCCAGCAGTTATAACGCCGGGACAGGGTCCAATGAGCAGTTCTTC
>once|TRBV20-1|TRBJ1-1|NA
CSANREGISAFF
TGCAGTGCTAACAGGGAAGGGATTTCTGCTTTCTTT
>NA|TRBV29-1|TRBJ1-2|NA
CSVARGDYGYTF
TGCAGCGTTGCCAGGGGAGATTATGGCTACACCTTC
>NA|TRBV20-1|TRBJ2-7|NA
CSARGGYNEQYF
TGCAGTGCTAGAGGAGGGTACAATGAGCAGTACTTC
>NA|TRBV12-3/TRBV12-4|TRBJ2-4|NA
CASSFTGKNIQYF
TGTGCCAGCAGTTTTACAGGAAAAAACATTCAGTACTTC
>NA|TRBV30|TRBJ1-1|NA
CAWTPGPVGGKAFF
TGTGCCTGGACTCCGGGCCCCGTAGGGGGTAAAGCTTTCTTT
>once|TRBV29-1|TRBJ1-2|NA
CSVPTELIYGYTF
TGCAGCGTTCCGACCGAGCTAATCTATGGCTACACCTTC
>NA|TRBV2|TRBJ2-7|TRBD1
CASKNTGANYEQYF
TGTGCCAGCAAAAACACAGGGGCGAATTACGAGCAGTACTTC
>NA|TRBV6-6|TRBJ1-4|NA
CASSYPTPNEKLFF
TGTGCCAGCAGTTACCCCACCCCTAATGAAAAACTGTTTTTT
>once|TRBV20-1|TRBJ1-1|NA
CSARDSNRNTEAFF
TGCAGTGCTAGAGATTCGAACAGGAACACTGAAGCTTTCTTT
>many|TRBV4-2|TRBJ2-1|NA
CASSQGPNEQFF
TGTGCCAGCAGCCAGGGGCCCAATGAGCAGTTCTTC
>NA|TRBV4-3|TRBJ2-5|TRBD1
CASSLRTGHQETQYF
TGCGCCAGCAGCTTACGGACAGGCCATCAAGAGACCCAGTACTTC
>few|TRBV29-1|TRBJ2-1|NA
CSAEEQFF
TGCAGCGCTGAGGAGCAGTTCTTC
>few|TRBV5-1|TRBJ1-2|NA
CASSRIGDGYTF
TGCGCCAGCAGCCGGATAGGGGATGGCTACACCTTC
>NA|TRBV7-2|TRBJ2-7|TRBD1
CASSTPRDRVTYEQYF
TGTGCCAGCAGCACGCCCCGGGACAGGGTAACCTACGAGCAGTACTTC
>NA|TRBV2|TRBJ2-2|TRBD2
CASTSHPGLAGELFF
TGTGCCAGCACTTCTCACCCGGGACTAGCCGGGGAGCTGTTTTTT
>NA|TRBV7-9|TRBJ2-1|NA
CASSPDDSSSYNEQFF
TGTGCCAGCAGCCCAGACGACAGCAGCTCCTACAATGAGCAGTTCTTC
>NA|TRBV28|TRBJ2-7|NA
CASSSVFEQYF
TGTGCCAGCAGTTCGGTCTTCGAGCAGTACTTC
>NA|TRBV11-2|TRBJ2-5|TRBD1
CASRLTGGSTQYF
TGTGCCAGCAGGCTTACAGGGGGTTCGACCCAGTACTTC
>NA|TRBV20-1|TRBJ2-7|NA
CSPERGRHPYEQYF
TGCAGTCCCGAAAGGGGTAGGCACCCCTACGAGCAGTACTTC
>NA|TRBV28|TRBJ2-1|NA
CASSLNAGRGSGETQFF
TGTGCCAGCAGTTTAAATGCTGGGAGAGGCAGTGGGGAGACCCAGTTCTTC
>few|TRBV7-9|TRBJ2-1|NA
CASSLGEFF
TGTGCCAGCAGCTTAGGGGAGTTCTTC